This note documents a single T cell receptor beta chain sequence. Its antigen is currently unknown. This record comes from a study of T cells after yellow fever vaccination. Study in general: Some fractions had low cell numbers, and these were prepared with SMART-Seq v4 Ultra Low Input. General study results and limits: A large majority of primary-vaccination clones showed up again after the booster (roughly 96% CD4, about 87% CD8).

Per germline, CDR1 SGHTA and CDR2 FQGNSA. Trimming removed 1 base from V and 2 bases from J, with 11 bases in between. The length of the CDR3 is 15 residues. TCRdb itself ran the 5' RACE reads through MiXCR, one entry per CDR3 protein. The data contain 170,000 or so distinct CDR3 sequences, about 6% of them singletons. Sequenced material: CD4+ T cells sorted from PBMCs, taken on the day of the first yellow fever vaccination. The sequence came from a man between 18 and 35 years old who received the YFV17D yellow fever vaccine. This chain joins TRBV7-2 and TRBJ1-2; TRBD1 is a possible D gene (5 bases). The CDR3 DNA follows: TGTGCCAGCAGCTTAGGCCAGGGTGTCAACTATGGCTACACCTTC. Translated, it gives CASSLGQGVNYGYTF.